Here is one T cell receptor (beta chain) with its context. Per the authors' pipeline: From reference gene primer amplification, estimates of nucleated cell counts were derived. Produced via immunoSEQ multiplex PCR; TCRdb's table is partial and in-frame only. That table is the source of V, J and clone size, and D and trimming were worked out from the DNA. The sample lists some 95,000 clones; over 60% were seen once. The sample belongs to a study of blood T cell repertoires in COVID-19. Background on the study: Sites across the United States, Italy and Spain contributed samples from acute and convalescent COVID-19. PBMCs, B-cell-depleted T cells, or T cells provided the cDNA or gDNA that made up the material.

The CDR3 has 13 residues. V was shortened by 0 bases and J by 5 bases, with 6 bases between the two germline ends. Looked up from germline, CDR1 is SGDLS and CDR2 is YYNGEE. The sequencing input was peripheral blood. V usage is TRBV9 and J usage is TRBJ2-1; D may be TRBD2 (5 bases). The TCR comes from a man between 65 and 85 years old with acute or convalescent COVID-19. The DNA for the CDR3 is TGTGCCAGCAGCGTAGTCGGGGACAATGAGCAGTTCTTC. Protein sequence: CASSVVGDNEQFF.